This T cell receptor (beta chain) appears in the sequencing data of a study of CD8+ T cells in alopecia areata. For the study at large: Spontaneous alopecia affected the 6-12-month-old C3H/HeJ graft donors, whose skin was transplanted to roughly 7-10-week-old female C3H/HeJ mice.

Sequencing templates came from extracted RNA that was reverse transcribed into cDNA. Assay used: immunoSEQ multiplex PCR; TCRdb lists only in-frame clones, some missing. Altogether under 3,500 clones were found in the sample, and no singletons occur. The J segment lost 0 bases and the V segment lost 1 base, leaving 4 bases of the junction unmatched. CDR1 is NSQYPW and CDR2 is LRSPGD in the germline V gene (reference sequence). The CDR3 loop spans 17 amino acids. This clone was seen many times. Mouse gene names apply. The read is 4 residues too short to cover the CDR3 end, so that end is filled in from the germline J gene.

The sequenced sample consisted of lesional skin. The sequence was obtained from a C3H/HeJ mouse with alopecia areata. The strain bears MHC haplotype H2-k. The V and J genes are TRBV1 and TRBJ1-4; 8 bases map to TRBD1. The sequenced part of the CDR3 DNA is TGCACCTGCAGTGCAGTTCCGGGACAGGTTTCCAACGAA. Residues: CTCSAVPGQVSNE. The entire CDR3 is CTCSAVPGQVSNERLFF.